The entry below describes one TCR beta chain. The time point here: sample taken at primary tumor resection. Around 70 TRACERx patients with early, untreated non-small cell lung cancer donated samples. The input material, whole RNA from tumor, nontumor lung or frozen PBMC, was sequenced unsorted. CDR3 length: 13 amino acids. After removal of 5 bases from V and 8 bases from J, the junction contained 8 bases not matched to a gene. From germline, CDR1 is SGHTA and CDR2 FQGTGA. This entry is derived from a study of spatial heterogeneity in lung cancer. As for the study in general: Sequence detection consistently recorded a greater number of beta-chain than alpha-chain sequences.

Individually, TCR cDNA molecules were each labelled with a unique molecular identifier. From the 5' RACE reads, TCRdb called clonotypes with MiXCR, one entry per CDR3 protein. The sample has tens of thousands of distinct CDR3 sequences, roughly 12% seen once. The chain carries TRBV7-3 and TRBJ1-1; 7 nucleotides line up with TRBD1. The receptor comes from a male donor with early-stage non-small cell lung cancer. This sample comprised PBMCs, obtained at surgery. In DNA form, the CDR3 reads TGTGCCAGCAGCGCCCTGACAGGGAGCGAAGCTTTCTTT. Translated: CASSALTGSEAFF.